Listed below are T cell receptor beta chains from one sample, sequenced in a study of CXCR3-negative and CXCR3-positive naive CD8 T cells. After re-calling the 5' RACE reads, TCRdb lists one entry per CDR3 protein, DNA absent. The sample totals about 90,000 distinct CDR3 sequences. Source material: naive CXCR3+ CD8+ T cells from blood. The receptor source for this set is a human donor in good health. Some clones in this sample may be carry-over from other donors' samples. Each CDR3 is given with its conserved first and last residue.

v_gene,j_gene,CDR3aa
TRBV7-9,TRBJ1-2,CASSLGQTHGYTF
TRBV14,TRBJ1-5,CASSQTGELNQPQHF
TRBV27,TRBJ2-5,CASSLYGRKETQYF
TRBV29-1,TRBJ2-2,CSVEVWRESTGELFF
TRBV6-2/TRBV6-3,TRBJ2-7,CASSYSTSAHEQYF
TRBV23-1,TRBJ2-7,CASSLWGRQGIYEQYF
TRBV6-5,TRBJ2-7,CASSYSDERELDGYEQYF
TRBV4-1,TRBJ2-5,CASSQGGLETQYF
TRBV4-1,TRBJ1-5,CASSQDTLPGQGVNQPQHF
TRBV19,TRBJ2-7,CASAAGGGLEQYF
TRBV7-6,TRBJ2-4,CASSLGQRGQLGIQYF
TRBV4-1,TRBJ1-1,CASSQSGWHTEAFF
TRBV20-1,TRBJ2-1,CSARAPSGSPDEQFF
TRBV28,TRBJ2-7,CASRRYSGGVNEQYF
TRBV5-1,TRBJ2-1,CASSLTPGPWQFF
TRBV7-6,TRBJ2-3,CASSPNGGSDAQYF
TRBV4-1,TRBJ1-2,CASSLRMGGTNYGYTF
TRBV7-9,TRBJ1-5,CASSASGTPNQPQHF
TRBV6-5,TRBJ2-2,CASLVAGELFF
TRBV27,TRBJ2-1,CASTPGRAEQFF
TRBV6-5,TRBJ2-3,CASSETGGWDTQYF
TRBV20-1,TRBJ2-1,CSARDETESSYNEQFF
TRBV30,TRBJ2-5,CAWSIAGETQYF
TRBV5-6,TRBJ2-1,CASESGTGVNEQFF
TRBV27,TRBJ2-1,CASRTVSLNNEQFF
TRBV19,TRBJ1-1,CASSTHTRDTEAFF
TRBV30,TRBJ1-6,CAWDGQRNSPLHF
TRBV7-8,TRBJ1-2,CASSLGRQGEGIYGYTF
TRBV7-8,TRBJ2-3,CASSLMVTDTQYF
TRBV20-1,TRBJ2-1,CSAYSDRDREIYEQFF
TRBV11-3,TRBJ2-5,CASPGRDLPGETQYF
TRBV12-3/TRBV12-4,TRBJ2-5,CASSFVGTETQYF
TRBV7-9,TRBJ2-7,CASSAPGQSGEQYF
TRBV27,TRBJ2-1,CASNEGGPYNEQFF
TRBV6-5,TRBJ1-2,CASSERITANYGYTF
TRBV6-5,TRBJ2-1,CASSYGSLNEQFF
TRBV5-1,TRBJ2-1,CASSPLLAGAQYNEQFF
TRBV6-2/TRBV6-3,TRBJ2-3,CASSYGDRGADTQYF
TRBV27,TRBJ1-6,CASSLSTTNSPLHF
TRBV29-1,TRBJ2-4,CSDEDEQGATPTPLQYF
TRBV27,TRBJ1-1,CASSQILNRGGTEAFF
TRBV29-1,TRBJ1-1,CSVTTDVNTEAFF
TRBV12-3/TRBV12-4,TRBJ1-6,CASSLPIPSPLHF
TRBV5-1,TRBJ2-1,CASCRERIGNEQFF
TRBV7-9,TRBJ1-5,CASSSPGGDLPQHF
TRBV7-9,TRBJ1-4,CASGEPNEKLFF
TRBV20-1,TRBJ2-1,CSAVQLAGMSLDEQFF
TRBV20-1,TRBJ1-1,CSARPRETEAFF
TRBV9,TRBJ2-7,CASSVAGDRPYEQYF
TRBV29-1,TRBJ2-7,CSVEESSSYEQYF